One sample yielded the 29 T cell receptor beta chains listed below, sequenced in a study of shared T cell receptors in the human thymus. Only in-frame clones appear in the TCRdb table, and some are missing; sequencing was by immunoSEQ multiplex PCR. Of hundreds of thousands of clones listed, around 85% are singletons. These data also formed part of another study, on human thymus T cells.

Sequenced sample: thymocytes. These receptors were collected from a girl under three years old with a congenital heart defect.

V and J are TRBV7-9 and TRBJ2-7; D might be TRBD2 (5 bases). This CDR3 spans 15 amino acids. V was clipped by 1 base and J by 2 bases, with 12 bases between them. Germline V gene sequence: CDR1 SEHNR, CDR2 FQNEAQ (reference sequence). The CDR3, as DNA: TGTGCCAGCAGCTTAGTAAGGACTGAGGCCTACGAGCAGTACTTC. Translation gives CASSLVRTEAYEQYF.

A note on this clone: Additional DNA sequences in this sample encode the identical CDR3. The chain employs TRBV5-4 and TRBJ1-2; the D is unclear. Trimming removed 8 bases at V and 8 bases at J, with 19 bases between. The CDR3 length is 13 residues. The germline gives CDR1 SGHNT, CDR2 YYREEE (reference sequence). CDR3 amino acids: CASKPPWARGYTF. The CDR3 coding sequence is TGTGCCAGTAAACCCCCCTGGGCTCGGGGCTACACCTTC.

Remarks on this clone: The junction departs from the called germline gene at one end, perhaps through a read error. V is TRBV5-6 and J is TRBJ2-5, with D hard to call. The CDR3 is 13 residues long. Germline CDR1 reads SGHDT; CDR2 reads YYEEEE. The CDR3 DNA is TGTGCCAGCAGCTTGGAACCTCAAGAGGCCCAGTACTTC. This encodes CASSLEPQEAQYF. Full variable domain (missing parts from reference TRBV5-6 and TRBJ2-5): DAGVTQSPTHLIKTRGQQVTLRCSPKSGHDTVSWYQQALGQGPQFIFQYYEEEERQRGNFPDRFSGHQFPNYSSELNVNALLLGDSALYLCASSLEPQEAQYFGPGTRLLVL.

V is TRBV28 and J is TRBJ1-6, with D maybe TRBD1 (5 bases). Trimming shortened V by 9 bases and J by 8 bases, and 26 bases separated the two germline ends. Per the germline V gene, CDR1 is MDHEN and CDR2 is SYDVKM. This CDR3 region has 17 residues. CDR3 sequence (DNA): TGTGCCAGTACAATGGGGCAGGTTCGTTTCTTTCATTCACCCCTCCACTTT. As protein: CASTMGQVRFFHSPLHF. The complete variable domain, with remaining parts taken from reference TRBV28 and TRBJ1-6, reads DVKVTQSSRYLVKRTGEKVFLECVQDMDHENMFWYRQDPGLGLRLIYFSYDVKMKEKGDIPEGYSVSREKKERFSLILESASTNQTSMYLCASTMGQVRFFHSPLHFGNGTRLTVT.

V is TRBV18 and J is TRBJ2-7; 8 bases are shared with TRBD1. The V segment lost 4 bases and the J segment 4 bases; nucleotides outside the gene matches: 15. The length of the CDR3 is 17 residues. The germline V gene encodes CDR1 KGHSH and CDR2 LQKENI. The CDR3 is CASSLSTGGPSGYEQYF. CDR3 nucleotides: TGTGCCAGCTCACTCAGCACAGGGGGACCGTCCGGGTACGAGCAGTACTTC.

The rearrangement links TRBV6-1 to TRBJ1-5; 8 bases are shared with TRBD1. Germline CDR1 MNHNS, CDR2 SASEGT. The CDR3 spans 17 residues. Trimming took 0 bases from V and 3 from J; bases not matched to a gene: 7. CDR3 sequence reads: CASSEATGRGHNQPQHF. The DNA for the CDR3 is TGTGCCAGCAGTGAAGCTACTGGCAGGGGGCACAATCAGCCCCAGCATTTT.

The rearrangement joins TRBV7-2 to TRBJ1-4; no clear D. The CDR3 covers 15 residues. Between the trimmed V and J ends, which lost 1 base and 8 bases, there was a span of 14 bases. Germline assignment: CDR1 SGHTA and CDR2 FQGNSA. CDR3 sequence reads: CASSLDIGGREKLFF. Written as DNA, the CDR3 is TGTGCCAGCAGCTTAGATATAGGCGGAAGGGAAAAACTGTTTTTT.

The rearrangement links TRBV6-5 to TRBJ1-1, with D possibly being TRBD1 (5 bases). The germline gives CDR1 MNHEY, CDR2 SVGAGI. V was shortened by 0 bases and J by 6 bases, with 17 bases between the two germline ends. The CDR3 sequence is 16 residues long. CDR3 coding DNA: TGTGCCAGCAGTTACTCGATCTACAGGATGGTCCCTGAAGCTTTCTTT. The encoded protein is CASSYSIYRMVPEAFF.

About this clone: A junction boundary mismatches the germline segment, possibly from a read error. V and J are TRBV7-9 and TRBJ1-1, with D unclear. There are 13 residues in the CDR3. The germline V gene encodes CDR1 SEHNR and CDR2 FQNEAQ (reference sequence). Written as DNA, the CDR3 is TGTGCCAGCAGCCCCACAGTGAAAACTGAAGCTTTCTTT. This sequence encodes CASSPTVKTEAFF. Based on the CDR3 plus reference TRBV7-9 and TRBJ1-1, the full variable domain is DTGVSQNPRHKITKRGQNVTFRCDPISEHNRLYWYRQTLGQGPEFLTYFQNEAQLEKSRLLSDRFSAERPKGSFSTLEIQRTEQGDSAMYLCASSPTVKTEAFFGQGTRLTVV.

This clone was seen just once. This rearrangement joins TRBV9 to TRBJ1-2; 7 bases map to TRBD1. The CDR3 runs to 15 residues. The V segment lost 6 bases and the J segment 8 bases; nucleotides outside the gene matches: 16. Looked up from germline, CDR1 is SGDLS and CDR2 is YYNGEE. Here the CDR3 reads CASTQGEDQGGGYTF. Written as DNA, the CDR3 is TGTGCCAGCACCCAGGGGGAAGACCAAGGTGGGGGCTACACCTTC.

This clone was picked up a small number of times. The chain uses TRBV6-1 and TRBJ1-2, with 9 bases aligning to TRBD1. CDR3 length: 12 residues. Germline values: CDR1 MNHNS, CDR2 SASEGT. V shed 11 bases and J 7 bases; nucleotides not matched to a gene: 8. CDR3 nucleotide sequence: TGTGCCGCCACACAGGGGGCTGGTGGCTACACCTTC. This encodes CAATQGAGGYTF.

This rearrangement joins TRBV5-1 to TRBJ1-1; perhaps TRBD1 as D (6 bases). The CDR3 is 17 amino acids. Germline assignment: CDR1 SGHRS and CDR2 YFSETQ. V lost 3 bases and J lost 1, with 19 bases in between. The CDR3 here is CASSWETGLGTNTEAFF. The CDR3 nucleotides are TGCGCCAGCAGCTGGGAAACAGGGCTGGGGACGAACACTGAAGCTTTCTTT.

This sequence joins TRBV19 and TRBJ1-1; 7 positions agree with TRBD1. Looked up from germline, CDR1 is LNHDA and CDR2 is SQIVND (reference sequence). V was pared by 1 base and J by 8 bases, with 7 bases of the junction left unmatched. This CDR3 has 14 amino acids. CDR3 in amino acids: CASSIGGGAGEAFF. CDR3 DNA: TGTGCCAGTAGTATAGGAGGGGGCGCGGGGGAAGCTTTCTTT.

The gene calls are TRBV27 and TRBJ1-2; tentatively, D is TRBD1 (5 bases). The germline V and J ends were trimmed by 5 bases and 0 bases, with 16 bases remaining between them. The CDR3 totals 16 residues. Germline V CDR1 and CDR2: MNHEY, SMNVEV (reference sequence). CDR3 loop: CASSNLPGNTNYGYTF. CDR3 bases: TGTGCCAGCAGTAATCTCCCAGGGAACACTAACTATGGCTACACCTTC.

The CDR3 DNA reads TGTGCCAGCAGCCCCGGCGGGGCGAAGCTAGACCAAGCTTTCTTT. Amino acids: CASSPGGAKLDQAFF. The V call is TRBV14, the J call TRBJ1-1; D might be TRBD1 (5 bases). The CDR3 loop spans 15 amino acids. Looked up from germline, CDR1 is SGHDN and CDR2 is FVKESK. V shed 4 bases and J shed 9 bases, with 21 bases lying between them.

The CDR3: CASSQSGGAYNEQFF. DNA for the CDR3: TGCGCCAGCAGCCAATCTGGGGGGGCCTACAATGAGCAGTTCTTC. The rearrangement uses TRBV4-3 and TRBJ2-1, with 7 bases lining up with TRBD2. The CDR3 extends over 15 amino acids. The trim removed 2 bases at V and 2 bases at J, leaving 3 bases unmatched. CDR1 is LGHNA and CDR2 is YSLEER in the germline V gene.

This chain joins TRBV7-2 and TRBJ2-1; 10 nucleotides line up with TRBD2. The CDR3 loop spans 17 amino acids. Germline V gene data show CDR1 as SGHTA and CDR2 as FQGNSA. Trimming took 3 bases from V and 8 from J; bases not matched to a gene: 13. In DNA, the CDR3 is TGTGCCAGCAGCTTCTTCCCCCAAGCGGGGGGGCAAGATGAGCAGTTCTTC. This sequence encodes CASSFFPQAGGQDEQFF. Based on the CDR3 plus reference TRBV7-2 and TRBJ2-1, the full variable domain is GAGVSQSPSNKVTEKGKDVELRCDPISGHTALYWYRQSLGQGLEFLIYFQGNSAPDKSGLPSDRFSAERTGGSVSTLTIQRTQQEDSAVYLCASSFFPQAGGQDEQFFGPGTRLTVL.

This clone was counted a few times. The CDR3 coding sequence is TGTGCCAGCAGTTACTCGGCGGCTGATAGCAATCAGCCCCAGCATTTT. Its protein is CASSYSAADSNQPQHF. The rearrangement links TRBV6-5 to TRBJ1-5; D is uncertain. Between the trimmed V and J ends, which lost 0 bases and 0 bases, there was a span of 9 bases. CDR3 length: 16 residues. Germline CDR1 is MNHEY and CDR2 is SVGAGI.

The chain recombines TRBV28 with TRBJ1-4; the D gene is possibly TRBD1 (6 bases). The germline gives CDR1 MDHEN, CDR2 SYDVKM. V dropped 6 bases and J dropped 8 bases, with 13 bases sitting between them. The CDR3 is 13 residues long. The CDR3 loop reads CASSRGIGEKLFF. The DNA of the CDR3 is TGTGCCAGCAGCAGGGGTATCGGGGAAAAACTGTTTTTT.

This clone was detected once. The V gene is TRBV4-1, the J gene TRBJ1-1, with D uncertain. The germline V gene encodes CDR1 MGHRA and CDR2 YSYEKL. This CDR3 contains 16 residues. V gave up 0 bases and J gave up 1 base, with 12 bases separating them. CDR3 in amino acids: CASSQDPGSPNTEAFF. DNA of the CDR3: TGCGCCAGCAGCCAAGATCCAGGCAGCCCGAACACTGAAGCTTTCTTT.

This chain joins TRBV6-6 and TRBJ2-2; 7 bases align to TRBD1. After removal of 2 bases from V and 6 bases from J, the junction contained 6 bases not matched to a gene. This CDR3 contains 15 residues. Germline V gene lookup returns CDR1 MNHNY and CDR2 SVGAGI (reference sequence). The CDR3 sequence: CASSYPGQTSGELFF. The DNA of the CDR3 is TGTGCCAGCAGTTACCCGGGACAGACCTCCGGGGAGCTGTTTTTT.

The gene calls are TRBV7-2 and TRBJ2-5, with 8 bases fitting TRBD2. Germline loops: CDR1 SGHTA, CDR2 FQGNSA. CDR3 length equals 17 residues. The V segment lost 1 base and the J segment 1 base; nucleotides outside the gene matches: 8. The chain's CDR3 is CASSLERRLAGQETQYF. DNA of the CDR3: TGTGCCAGCAGCTTAGAGCGCCGGCTAGCGGGCCAAGAGACCCAGTACTTC.

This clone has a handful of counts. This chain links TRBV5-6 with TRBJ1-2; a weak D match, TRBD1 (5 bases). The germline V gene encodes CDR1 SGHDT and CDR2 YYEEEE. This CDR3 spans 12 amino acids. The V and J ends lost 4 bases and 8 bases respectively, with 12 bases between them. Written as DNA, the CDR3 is TGTGCCAGCAGCCTCAGGGATCAGGGCTACACCTTC. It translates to CASSLRDQGYTF. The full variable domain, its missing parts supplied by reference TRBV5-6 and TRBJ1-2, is DAGVTQSPTHLIKTRGQQVTLRCSPKSGHDTVSWYQQALGQGPQFIFQYYEEEERQRGNFPDRFSGHQFPNYSSELNVNALLLGDSALYLCASSLRDQGYTFGSGTRLTVV.

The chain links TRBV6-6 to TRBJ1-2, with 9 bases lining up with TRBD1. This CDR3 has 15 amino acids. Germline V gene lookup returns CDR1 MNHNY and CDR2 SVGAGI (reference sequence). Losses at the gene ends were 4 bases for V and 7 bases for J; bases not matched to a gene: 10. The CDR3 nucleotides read TGTGCCAGCAGTTTTTCAATTACAGGGGGCGTTGGCTACACCTTC. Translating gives CASSFSITGGVGYTF.

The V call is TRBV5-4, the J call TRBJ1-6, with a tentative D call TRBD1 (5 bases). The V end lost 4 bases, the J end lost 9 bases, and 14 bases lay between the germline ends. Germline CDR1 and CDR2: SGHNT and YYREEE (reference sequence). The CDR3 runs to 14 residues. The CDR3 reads CASSPDKVVSPLHF. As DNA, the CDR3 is TGTGCCAGCAGCCCGGACAAGGTTGTTTCACCCCTCCACTTT.

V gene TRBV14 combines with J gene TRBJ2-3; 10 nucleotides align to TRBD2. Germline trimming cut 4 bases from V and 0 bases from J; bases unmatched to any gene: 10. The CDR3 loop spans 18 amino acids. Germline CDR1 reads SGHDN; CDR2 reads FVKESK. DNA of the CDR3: TGTGCCAGCAGCCCCCTACGGACTAGCGGTACTAGCACAGATACGCAGTATTTT. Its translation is CASSPLRTSGTSTDTQYF.

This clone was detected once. As DNA, the CDR3 is TGCGCCAGCAGCTTGGATTTTGGGGGAGCGGGGGGACCCTACGAGCAGTACTTC. Amino acid sequence: CASSLDFGGAGGPYEQYF. V is TRBV5-1 and J is TRBJ2-7; 9 bases agree with TRBD2. The CDR3 consists of 18 residues. CDR1 and CDR2 (germline): SGHRS, YFSETQ. Unmatched junction bases numbered 12, after V lost 0 bases and J lost 2 bases.

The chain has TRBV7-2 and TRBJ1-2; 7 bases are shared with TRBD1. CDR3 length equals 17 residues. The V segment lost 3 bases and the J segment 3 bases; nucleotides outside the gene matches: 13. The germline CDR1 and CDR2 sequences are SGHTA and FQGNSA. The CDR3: CASSFEGGAGVHYGYTF. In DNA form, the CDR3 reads TGTGCCAGCAGCTTCGAAGGGGGCGCAGGGGTTCACTATGGCTACACCTTC.

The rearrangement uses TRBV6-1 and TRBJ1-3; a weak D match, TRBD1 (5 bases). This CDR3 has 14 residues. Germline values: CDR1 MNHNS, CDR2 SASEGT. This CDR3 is CAAREGDSGNTIYF. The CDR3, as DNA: TGTGCAGCCAGGGAAGGGGACTCTGGAAACACCATATATTTT.